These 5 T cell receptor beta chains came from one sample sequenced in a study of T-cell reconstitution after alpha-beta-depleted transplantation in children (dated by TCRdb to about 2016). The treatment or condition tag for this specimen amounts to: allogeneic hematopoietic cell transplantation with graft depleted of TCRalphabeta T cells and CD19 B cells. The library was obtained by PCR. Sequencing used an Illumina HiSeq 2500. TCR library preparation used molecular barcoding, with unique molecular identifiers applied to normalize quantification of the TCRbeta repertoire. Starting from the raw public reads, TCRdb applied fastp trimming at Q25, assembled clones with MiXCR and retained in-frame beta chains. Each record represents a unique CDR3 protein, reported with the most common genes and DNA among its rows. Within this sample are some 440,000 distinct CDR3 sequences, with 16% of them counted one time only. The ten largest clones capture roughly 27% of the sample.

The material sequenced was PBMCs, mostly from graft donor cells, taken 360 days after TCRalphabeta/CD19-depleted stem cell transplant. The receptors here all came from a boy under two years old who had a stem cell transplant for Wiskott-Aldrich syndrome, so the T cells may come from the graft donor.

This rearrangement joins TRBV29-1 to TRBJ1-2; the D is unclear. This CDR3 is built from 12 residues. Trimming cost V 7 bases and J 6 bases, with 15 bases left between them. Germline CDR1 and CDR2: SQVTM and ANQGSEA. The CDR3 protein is CSAGPRENGYTF. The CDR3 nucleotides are TGCAGCGCTGGGCCGCGAGAGAATGGCTACACCTTC.

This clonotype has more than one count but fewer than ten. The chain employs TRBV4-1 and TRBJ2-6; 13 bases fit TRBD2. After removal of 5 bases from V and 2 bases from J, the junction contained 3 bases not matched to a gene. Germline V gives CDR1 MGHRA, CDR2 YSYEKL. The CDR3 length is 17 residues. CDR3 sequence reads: CASSKTSGGAGANVLTF. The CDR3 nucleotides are TGCGCCAGCAGCAAAACTAGCGGGGGGGCTGGGGCCAACGTCCTGACTTTC.

CDR3 sequence (DNA): TGCGCCAGCAGCTTGTCAGGACTGAAGTACAATGAGCAGTTCTTC. As protein: CASSLSGLKYNEQFF. The chain joins TRBV5-1 to TRBJ2-1, with a weak D call TRBD2 (5 bases). The CDR3 runs 15 residues. CDR1 and CDR2 from the germline V gene are SGHRS and YFSETQ. V was clipped by 1 base and J by 4 bases, with 12 bases between them. The complete variable domain, with remaining parts taken from reference TRBV5-1 and TRBJ2-1, reads KAGVTQTPRYLIKTRGQQVTLSCSPISGHRSVSWYQQTPGQGLQFLFEYFSETQRNKGNFPGRFSGRQFSNSRSEMNVSTLELGDSALYLCASSLSGLKYNEQFFGPGTRLTVL.

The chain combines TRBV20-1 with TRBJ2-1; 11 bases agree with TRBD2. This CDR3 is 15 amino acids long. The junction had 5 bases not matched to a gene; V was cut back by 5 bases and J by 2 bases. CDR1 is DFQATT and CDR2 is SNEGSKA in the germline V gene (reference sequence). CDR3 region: CSAYATSGAYNEQFF. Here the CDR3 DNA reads TGCAGTGCTTATGCGACTAGCGGGGCCTACAATGAGCAGTTCTTC.

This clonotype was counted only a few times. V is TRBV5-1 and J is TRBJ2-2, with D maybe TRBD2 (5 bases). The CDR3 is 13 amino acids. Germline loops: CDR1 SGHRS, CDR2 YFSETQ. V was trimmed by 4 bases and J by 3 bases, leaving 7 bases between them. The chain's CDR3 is CASSRGYTGELFF. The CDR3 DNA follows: TGCGCCAGCAGCCGAGGGTACACCGGGGAGCTGTTTTTT.